The T cell receptor beta chain described here comes from a study of PD-1 blockade in classical Hodgkin lymphoma. General observations from the study: When set against healthy donors, newly diagnosed patients were reported to show lower baseline TCR diversity.

Time point indicated: newly diagnosed, previously untreated cHL patient sample. Magnetic negative selection was used to purify CD4+ T cells from PBMCs that had been thawed. As a comparison, the study used PBMCs from newly diagnosed, untreated classical Hodgkin lymphoma. A remark on this clone: Its target is not known.

Profiled with immunoSEQ multiplex PCR; TCRdb holds only in-frame clones, not every one. This sample has around 30,000 clones, with roughly 89% found just once. V lost 4 bases to trimming and J lost 1 base, with 5 bases between them. The CDR3 loop spans 13 amino acids. Germline V lookup: CDR1 SGHDT, CDR2 YYEEEE. This receptor was identified in a human donor with classical Hodgkin lymphoma. Sequenced: CD4+ T cells from blood. This rearrangement joins TRBV5-6 to TRBJ2-2; D ambiguous. CDR3 in amino acids: CASSPQNTGELFF. The CDR3 nucleotides are TGTGCCAGCAGCCCACAGAACACCGGGGAGCTGTTTTTT. The variable domain in full, completed from reference TRBV5-6 and TRBJ2-2, reads DAGVTQSPTHLIKTRGQQVTLRCSPKSGHDTVSWYQQALGQGPQFIFQYYEEEERQRGNFPDRFSGHQFPNYSSELNVNALLLGDSALYLCASSPQNTGELFFGEGSRLTVL.